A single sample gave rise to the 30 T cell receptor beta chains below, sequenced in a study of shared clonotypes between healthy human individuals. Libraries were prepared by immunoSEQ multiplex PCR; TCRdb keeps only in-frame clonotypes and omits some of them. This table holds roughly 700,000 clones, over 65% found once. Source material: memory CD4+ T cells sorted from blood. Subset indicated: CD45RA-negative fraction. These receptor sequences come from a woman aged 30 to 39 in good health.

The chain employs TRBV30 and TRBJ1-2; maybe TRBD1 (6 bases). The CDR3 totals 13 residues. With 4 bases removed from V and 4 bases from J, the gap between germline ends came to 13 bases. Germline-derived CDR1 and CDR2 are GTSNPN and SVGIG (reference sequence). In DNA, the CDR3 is TGTGCCTGGAACCAACAGGGTTTCTATGGCTACACCTTC. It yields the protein CAWNQQGFYGYTF.

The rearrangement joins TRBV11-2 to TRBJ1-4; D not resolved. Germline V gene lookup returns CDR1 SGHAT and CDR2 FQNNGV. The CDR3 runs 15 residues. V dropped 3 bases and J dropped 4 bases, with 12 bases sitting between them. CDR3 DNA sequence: TGTGCCAGCAGCTTGTCACACGTTCTTAATGAAAAACTGTTTTTT. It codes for CASSLSHVLNEKLFF.

CDR3 nucleotides: TGTGCCAGCAGTACTGATGTCAGGACGTGGGGAACTGAAGCTTTCTTT. It specifies CASSTDVRTWGTEAFF. The chain couples TRBV28 to TRBJ1-1; D unresolved. The CDR3 has 16 amino acids. With 5 bases removed from V and 5 bases from J, the gap between germline ends came to 21 bases. In germline, CDR1 is MDHEN, CDR2 SYDVKM.

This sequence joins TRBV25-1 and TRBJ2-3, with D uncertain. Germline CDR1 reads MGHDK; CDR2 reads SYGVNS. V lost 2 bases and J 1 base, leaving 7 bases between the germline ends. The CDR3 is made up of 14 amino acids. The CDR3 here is CASSEGLGTDTQYF. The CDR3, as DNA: TGTGCCAGCAGTGAAGGATTGGGCACAGATACGCAGTATTTT.

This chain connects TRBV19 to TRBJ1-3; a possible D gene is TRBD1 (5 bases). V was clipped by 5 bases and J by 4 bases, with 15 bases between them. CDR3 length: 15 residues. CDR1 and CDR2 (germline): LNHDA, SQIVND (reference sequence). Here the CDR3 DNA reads TGTGCCAGTAGTCCAGGTGCGGGGCGAGGAAACACCATATATTTT. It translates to CASSPGAGRGNTIYF.

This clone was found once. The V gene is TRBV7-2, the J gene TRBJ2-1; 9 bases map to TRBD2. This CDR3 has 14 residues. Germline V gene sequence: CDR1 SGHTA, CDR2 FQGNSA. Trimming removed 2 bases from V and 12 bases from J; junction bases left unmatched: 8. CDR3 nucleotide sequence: TGTGCCAGCAGCTTAAGTAGCGGGAGTATTGGGCAGTTCTTC. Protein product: CASSLSSGSIGQFF.

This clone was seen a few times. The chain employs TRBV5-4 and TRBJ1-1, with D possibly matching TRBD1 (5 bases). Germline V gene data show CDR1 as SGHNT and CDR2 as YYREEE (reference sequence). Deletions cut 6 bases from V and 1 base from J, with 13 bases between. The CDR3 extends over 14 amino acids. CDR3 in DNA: TGTGCCAGCACCCGGAGCAGGGAGAACACTGAAGCTTTCTTT. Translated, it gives CASTRSRENTEAFF.

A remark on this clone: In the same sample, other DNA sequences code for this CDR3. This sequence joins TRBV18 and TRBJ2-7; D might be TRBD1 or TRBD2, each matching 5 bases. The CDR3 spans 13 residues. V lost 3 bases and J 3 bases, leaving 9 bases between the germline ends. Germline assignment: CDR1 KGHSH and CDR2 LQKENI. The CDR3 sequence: CASSPARGYEQYF. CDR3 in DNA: TGTGCCAGCTCACCGGCGAGGGGCTACGAGCAGTACTTC.

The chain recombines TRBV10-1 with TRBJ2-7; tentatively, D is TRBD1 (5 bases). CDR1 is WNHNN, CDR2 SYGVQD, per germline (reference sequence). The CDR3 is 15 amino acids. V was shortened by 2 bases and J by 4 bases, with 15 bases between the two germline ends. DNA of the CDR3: TGCGCCAGCAGTGAGAATGGGCAGGGCGGATACGAGCAGTACTTC. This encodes CASSENGQGGYEQYF.

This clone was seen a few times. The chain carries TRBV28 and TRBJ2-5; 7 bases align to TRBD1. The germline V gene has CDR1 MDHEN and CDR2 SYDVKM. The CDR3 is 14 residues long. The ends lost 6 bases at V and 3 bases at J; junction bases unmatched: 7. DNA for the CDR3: TGTGCCAGCAGCACTAAACAGGGGAAAGAGACCCAGTACTTC. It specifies CASSTKQGKETQYF.

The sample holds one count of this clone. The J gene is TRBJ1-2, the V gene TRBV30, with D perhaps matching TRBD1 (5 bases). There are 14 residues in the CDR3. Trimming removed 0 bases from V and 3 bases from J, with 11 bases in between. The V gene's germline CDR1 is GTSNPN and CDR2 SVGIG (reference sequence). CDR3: CAWSVGGYDYGYTF. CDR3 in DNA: TGTGCCTGGAGTGTGGGGGGATATGACTATGGCTACACCTTC.

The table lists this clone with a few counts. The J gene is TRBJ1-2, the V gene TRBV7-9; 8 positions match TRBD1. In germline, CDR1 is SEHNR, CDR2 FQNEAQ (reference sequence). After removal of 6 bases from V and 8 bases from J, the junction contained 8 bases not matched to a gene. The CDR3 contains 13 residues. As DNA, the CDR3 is TGTGCCAGCAGTACGCAGGGGGCTATCGGCTACACCTTC. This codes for CASSTQGAIGYTF.

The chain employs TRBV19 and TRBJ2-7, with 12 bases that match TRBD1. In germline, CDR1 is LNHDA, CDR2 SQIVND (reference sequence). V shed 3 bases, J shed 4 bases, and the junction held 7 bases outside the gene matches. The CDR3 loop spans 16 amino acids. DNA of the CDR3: TGTGCCAGTAGTATGCCGGGACAGGGGGCAGATTACGAGCAGTACTTC. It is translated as CASSMPGQGADYEQYF.

As DNA, the CDR3 is TGTGCCAGTGGACAGGGGATCACAGATACGCAGTATTTT. It yields the protein CASGQGITDTQYF. This chain links TRBV19 with TRBJ2-3; 9 bases are a match to TRBD1. In germline, CDR1 is LNHDA, CDR2 SQIVND (reference sequence). J lost 2 bases, V lost 8 bases, and 2 bases had no gene match. This CDR3 region has 13 residues. The full variable domain, completed using reference TRBV19 and TRBJ2-3, is DGGITQSPKYLFRKEGQNVTLSCEQNLNHDAMYWYRQDPGQGLRLIYYSQIVNDFQKGDIAEGYSVSREKKESFPLTVTSAQKNPTAFYLCASGQGITDTQYFGPGTRLTVL.

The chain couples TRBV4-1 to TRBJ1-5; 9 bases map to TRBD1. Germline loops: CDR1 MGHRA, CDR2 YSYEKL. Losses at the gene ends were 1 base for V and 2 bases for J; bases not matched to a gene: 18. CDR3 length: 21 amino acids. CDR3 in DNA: TGCGCCAGCAGCCAAGTATTCCGCCGGGACAGGGATCTTGGTGGCAATCAGCCCCAGCATTTT. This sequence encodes CASSQVFRRDRDLGGNQPQHF.

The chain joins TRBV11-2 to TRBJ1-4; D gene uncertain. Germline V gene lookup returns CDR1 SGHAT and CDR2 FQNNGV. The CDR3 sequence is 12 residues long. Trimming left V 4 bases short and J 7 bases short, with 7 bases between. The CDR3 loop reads CASSWGGEKLFF. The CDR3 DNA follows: TGTGCCAGCAGCTGGGGTGGTGAAAAACTGTTTTTT.

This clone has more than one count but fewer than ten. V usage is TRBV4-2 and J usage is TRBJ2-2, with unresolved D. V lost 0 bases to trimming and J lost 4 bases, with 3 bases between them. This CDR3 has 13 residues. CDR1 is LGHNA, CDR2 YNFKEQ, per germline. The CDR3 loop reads CASSQDVTGELFF. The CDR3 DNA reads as TGTGCCAGCAGCCAAGATGTCACCGGGGAGCTGTTTTTT.

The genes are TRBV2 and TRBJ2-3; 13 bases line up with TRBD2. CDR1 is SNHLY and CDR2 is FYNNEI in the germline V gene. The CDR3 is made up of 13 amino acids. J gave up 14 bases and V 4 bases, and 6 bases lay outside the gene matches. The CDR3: CASSGWTSGRLYF. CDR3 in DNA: TGTGCCAGCAGTGGGTGGACTAGCGGGAGACTGTATTTT.

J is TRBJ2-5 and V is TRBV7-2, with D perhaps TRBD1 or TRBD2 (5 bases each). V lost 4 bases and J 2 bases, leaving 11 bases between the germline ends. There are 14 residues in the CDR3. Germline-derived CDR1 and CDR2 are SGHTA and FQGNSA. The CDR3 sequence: CASSSRWGQETQYF. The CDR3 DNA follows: TGTGCCAGCAGCTCCCGTTGGGGGCAAGAGACCCAGTACTTC.

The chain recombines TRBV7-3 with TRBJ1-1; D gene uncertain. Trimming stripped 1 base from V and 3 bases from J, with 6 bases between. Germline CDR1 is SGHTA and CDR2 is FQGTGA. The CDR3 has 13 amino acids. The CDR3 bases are TGTGCCAGCAGCTTAAACTCTGACACTGAAGCTTTCTTT. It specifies CASSLNSDTEAFF.

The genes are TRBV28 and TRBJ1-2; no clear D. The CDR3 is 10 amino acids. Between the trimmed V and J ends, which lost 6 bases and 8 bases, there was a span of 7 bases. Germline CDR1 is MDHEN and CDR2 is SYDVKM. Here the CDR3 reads CASSRLGYTF. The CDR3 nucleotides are TGTGCCAGCAGCCGCCTAGGCTACACCTTC.

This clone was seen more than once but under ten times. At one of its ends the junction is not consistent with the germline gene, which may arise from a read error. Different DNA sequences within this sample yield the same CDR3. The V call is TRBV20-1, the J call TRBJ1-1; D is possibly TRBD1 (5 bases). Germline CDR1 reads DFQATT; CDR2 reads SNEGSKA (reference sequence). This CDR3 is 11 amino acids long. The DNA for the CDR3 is TGCAGTGCCAGAGACAGAGCTGAAGCTTTCTTT. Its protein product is CSARDRAEAFF.

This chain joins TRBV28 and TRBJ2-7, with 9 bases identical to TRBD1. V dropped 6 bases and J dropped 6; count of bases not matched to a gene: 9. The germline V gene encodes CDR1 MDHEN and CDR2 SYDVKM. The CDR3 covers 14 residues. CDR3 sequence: CASSPGTGFSEQYF. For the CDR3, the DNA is TGTGCCAGCAGCCCCGGGACAGGGTTCAGCGAGCAGTACTTC.

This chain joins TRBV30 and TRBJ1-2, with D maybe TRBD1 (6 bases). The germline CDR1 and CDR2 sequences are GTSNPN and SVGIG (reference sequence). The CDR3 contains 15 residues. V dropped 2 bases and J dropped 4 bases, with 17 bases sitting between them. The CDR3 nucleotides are TGTGCCTGGAGTTCAAGGGGGTCCTTGGTCTATGGCTACACCTTC. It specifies CAWSSRGSLVYGYTF.

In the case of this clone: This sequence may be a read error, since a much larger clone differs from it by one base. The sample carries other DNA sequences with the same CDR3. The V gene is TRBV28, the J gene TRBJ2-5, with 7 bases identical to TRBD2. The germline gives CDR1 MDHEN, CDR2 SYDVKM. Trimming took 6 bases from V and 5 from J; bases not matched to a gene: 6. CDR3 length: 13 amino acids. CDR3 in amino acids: CASRGGSSETQYF. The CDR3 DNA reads TGTGCCAGCAGGGGGGGGAGTTCGGAGACCCAGTACTTC.

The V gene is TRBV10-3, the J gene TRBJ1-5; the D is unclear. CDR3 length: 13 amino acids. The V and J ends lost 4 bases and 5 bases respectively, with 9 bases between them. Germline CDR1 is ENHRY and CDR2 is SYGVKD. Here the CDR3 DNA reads TGTGCCATCAGTGCGTCCCAGGATCAGCCCCAGCATTTT. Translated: CAISASQDQPQHF.

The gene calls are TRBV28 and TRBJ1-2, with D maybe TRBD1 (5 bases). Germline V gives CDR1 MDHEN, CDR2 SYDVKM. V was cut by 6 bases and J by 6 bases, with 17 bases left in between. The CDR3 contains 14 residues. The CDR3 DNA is TGTGCCAGCAGGCGTACTAGGGGCCCCCATGGCTACACCTTC. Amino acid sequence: CASRRTRGPHGYTF.

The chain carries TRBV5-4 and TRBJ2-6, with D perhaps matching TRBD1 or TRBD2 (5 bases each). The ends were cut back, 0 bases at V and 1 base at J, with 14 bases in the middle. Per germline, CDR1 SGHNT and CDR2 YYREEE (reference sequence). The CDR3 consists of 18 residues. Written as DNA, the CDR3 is TGTGCCAGCAGCTTGGGTGGGGGTCGTATTTCTGGGGCCAACGTCCTGACTTTC. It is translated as CASSLGGGRISGANVLTF. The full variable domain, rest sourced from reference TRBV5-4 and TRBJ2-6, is ETGVTQSPTHLIKTRGQQVTLRCSSQSGHNTVSWYQQALGQGPQFIFQYYREEENGRGNFPPRFSGLQFPNYSSELNVNALELDDSALYLCASSLGGGRISGANVLTFGAGSRLTVL.

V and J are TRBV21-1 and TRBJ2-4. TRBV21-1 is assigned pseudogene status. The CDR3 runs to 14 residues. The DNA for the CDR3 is TGTGCCAGCAGCGATCCTCTAGCCAAAAACATTCAGTACTTC. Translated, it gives CASSDPLAKNIQYF.

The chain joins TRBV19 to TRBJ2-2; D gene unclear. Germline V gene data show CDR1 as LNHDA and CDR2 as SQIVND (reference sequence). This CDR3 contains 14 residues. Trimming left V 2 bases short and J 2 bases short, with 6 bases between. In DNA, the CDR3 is TGTGCCAGTAGTATAAGTGATAACACCGGGGAGCTGTTTTTT. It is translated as CASSISDNTGELFF.